The rows below give T cell receptor beta chains drawn from one sample of a study of breast tumors, draining lymph nodes, adjacent tissues. TCRdb re-called the multiplex PCR reads through MiXCR, storing one row per CDR3 protein. The top ten hold over 25% of the sample, which has 13,000 to 15,000 distinct CDR3 sequences, approximately 50% seen once. The source material was tumor-adjacent breast tissue. The receptors were gathered from a female donor with breast cancer. Some clones in this sample may be carry-over from other donors' samples. Both conserved end residues are part of each CDR3. Each record gives: V gene, D gene, J gene, clone size, CDR3 DNA, CDR3 protein. D genes are given only for firm matches. Rows may omit the clone size; those that give it use once, few, many or a size class.

V gene: TRBV25-1; D gene: .; J gene: TRBJ2-7; clone size: .; CDR3 DNA: TGTGCCAGCAGTAACGCAGAGGGTAGGTCCGACGAGCAGTACTTC; CDR3 protein: CASSNAEGRSDEQYF
V gene: TRBV6-1; D gene: .; J gene: TRBJ1-5; clone size: many; CDR3 DNA: TGTGCCAGCACCGGTGGAATCAATCAGCCCCAGCATTTT; CDR3 protein: CASTGGINQPQHF
V gene: TRBV2; D gene: TRBD1; J gene: TRBJ1-5; clone size: .; CDR3 DNA: TGTGCCAGCACCGGGGGACAGTATAGCAATCAGCCCCAGCATTTT; CDR3 protein: CASTGGQYSNQPQHF
V gene: TRBV7-2; D gene: .; J gene: TRBJ2-3; clone size: medium-sized; CDR3 DNA: TGTGCCAGCAGCCAGCCGGGACTTAGCACAGATACGCAGTATTTT; CDR3 protein: CASSQPGLSTDTQYF
V gene: TRBV10-3; D gene: TRBD2; J gene: TRBJ2-7; clone size: .; CDR3 DNA: TGTGCCATCCGGACTAGCGGGAGTTCTTCCTACGAGCAGTACTTC; CDR3 protein: CAIRTSGSSSYEQYF
V gene: TRBV12-3/TRBV12-4; D gene: TRBD1; J gene: TRBJ1-2; clone size: .; CDR3 DNA: TGTGCCAGCAGTTTAGAGGACAGGCGGCTCGGGGGCTACACCTTC; CDR3 protein: CASSLEDRRLGGYTF
V gene: TRBV4-1; D gene: TRBD1; J gene: TRBJ1-3; clone size: .; CDR3 DNA: TGCGCCAGCAGCCAAGGAGAGGACAGGGGGCCAGGAAACACCATATATTTT; CDR3 protein: CASSQGEDRGPGNTIYF
V gene: TRBV20-1; D gene: TRBD1; J gene: TRBJ1-6; clone size: few; CDR3 DNA: TGCAGTGCCATGGACAGGGGATTTTATAATTCACCCCTCCACTTT; CDR3 protein: CSAMDRGFYNSPLHF
V gene: TRBV9; D gene: .; J gene: TRBJ2-3; clone size: medium-sized; CDR3 DNA: TGTGCCAGCAGCGTAGGGGTGGATAGCACAGATACGCAGTATTTT; CDR3 protein: CASSVGVDSTDTQYF
V gene: TRBV7-3; D gene: .; J gene: TRBJ1-6; clone size: few; CDR3 DNA: TGTGCCAGCAGCCAGGGAGGTACAGGACCCAATTCACCCCTCCACTTT; CDR3 protein: CASSQGGTGPNSPLHF